The 2 T cell receptor beta chains listed next were all sequenced from one sample in a study of T-cell memory formation after mild COVID-19 (dated by TCRdb to 2020 to 2023). The method was 5' RACE. Sequencing relied on an Illumina NovaSeq 6000. The public sequencing data were trimmed at Q25 with fastp and processed into clonotypes with MiXCR by TCRdb, which kept only in-frame beta chains. Each entry is one CDR3 protein sequence, shown with its most common DNA and genes. This sample has roughly 280,000 distinct CDR3 sequences in its table, and about 16% of those were observed once. The top ten clones comprise about a fifth of the sample. Sequenced material: PBMCs or a T cell subset sorted from them (not recorded which). The source of these receptors is a man younger than 35 who had mild COVID-19 (a few samples of this study predate the infection). The sample titles of this study are shuffled in the database, so cell type and time point are left out; the donor was told from shared clones.

This clonotype was seen only a few times. The gene calls are TRBV27 and TRBJ2-3; D may be TRBD1 (6 bases). The germline CDR1 and CDR2 sequences are MNHEY and SMNVEV (reference sequence). The CDR3 length is 16 residues. With 2 bases removed from V and 1 base from J, the gap between germline ends came to 13 bases. CDR3: CASSLQGFIGTDTQYF. CDR3 sequence (DNA): TGTGCCAGCAGTTTACAGGGGTTTATTGGCACAGATACGCAGTATTTT.

This clonotype was detected only a few times. The chain uses TRBV6-6 and TRBJ2-5; TRBD1 matches at 8 bases. Trimming took 7 bases from V and 5 from J; bases not matched to a gene: 18. CDR1 and CDR2 from the germline V gene are MNHNY and SVGAGI (reference sequence). This CDR3 contains 17 residues. The CDR3, as DNA: TGTGCCAGCACCCCGGGACAGGAAAAATTGATACAGGAGACCCAGTACTTC. Translated: CASTPGQEKLIQETQYF.